This entry lists 4 T cell receptor beta chains sequenced from one sample in a study of T cells after posttransplantation cyclophosphamide. A marrow graft followed busulfan-fludarabine conditioning, with cyclophosphamide on days +3 and +4. The assay was immunoSEQ multiplex PCR, and TCRdb's table has in-frame clones only and misses some. This repertoire holds around 26,000 clones, and none appear only once. The sequencing used PBMCs, collected after allogeneic stem cell transplant with posttransplant cyclophosphamide. The receptors here all came from a male patient between 18 and 35 years old who received an allogeneic stem cell transplant from a related donor, was CMV-positive, and had no GVHD. The graft donor may have given rise to some T cells.

This clone came up many times. The chain carries TRBV19 and TRBJ2-3, with D possibly matching TRBD2 (5 bases). Trimming took 10 bases from V and 2 from J, leaving 13 bases between them. The CDR3 runs to 13 residues. Germline loops: CDR1 LNHDA, CDR2 SQIVND (reference sequence). The CDR3 here is CATKRLATDTQYF. The DNA for the CDR3 is TGTGCCACCAAGCGGCTAGCCACAGATACGCAGTATTTT.

This clone was recorded many times. V gene TRBV2 combines with J gene TRBJ1-2; TRBD1 is a possible D gene (6 bases). The CDR3 loop spans 14 amino acids. V lost 7 bases and J lost 2, with 14 bases in between. Per germline, CDR1 SNHLY and CDR2 FYNNEI. CDR3 nucleotides: TGTGCCAGCACCGAGCAGGGGAGCAACTATGGCTACACCTTC. It specifies CASTEQGSNYGYTF.

This clone was found many times. This chain links TRBV6-5 with TRBJ1-1; tentatively, D is TRBD1 (5 bases). Trimming took off 6 bases at V and 0 bases at J, with 8 bases between the two ends. The germline CDR1 and CDR2 sequences are MNHEY and SVGAGI. The CDR3 loop spans 13 amino acids. The CDR3 protein is CASSPGVNTEAFF. In DNA, the CDR3 is TGTGCCAGCAGCCCGGGGGTGAACACTGAAGCTTTCTTT.

This clone was recorded a few times. The genes are TRBV11-2 and TRBJ2-5; 9 bases line up with TRBD1. The CDR3 contains 16 residues. CDR1 is SGHAT and CDR2 is FQNNGV in the germline V gene. The J segment lost 5 bases and the V segment lost 2 bases, leaving 9 bases of the junction unmatched. CDR3 loop: CASSLNPTGGLETQYF. The CDR3 DNA reads TGTGCCAGCAGCTTAAACCCCACAGGGGGCTTGGAGACCCAGTACTTC.